The 11 T cell receptor beta chains reported below all come from one sample, sequenced in a study of shared clonotypes between healthy human individuals. Libraries were prepared by immunoSEQ multiplex PCR; TCRdb keeps only in-frame clonotypes and omits some of them. Counted here are roughly 500,000 clones, 96% occurring once; the ten biggest clones make up about 0.057%. The sample taken for sequencing was naive CD4+ T cells sorted from blood. Regarding subset: CD45RA+ positively selected. The receptors here all came from a woman between 25 and 40 years old in good health.

The rearrangement links TRBV6-6 to TRBJ1-4; 7 positions match TRBD1. Germline CDR1 MNHNY, CDR2 SVGAGI (reference sequence). The length of the CDR3 is 14 residues. V lost 2 bases, J lost 5 bases, and 2 bases stayed unmatched. In DNA form, the CDR3 reads TGTGCCAGCAGTTACGGGACAGAAAATGAAAAACTGTTTTTT. As protein: CASSYGTENEKLFF.

The gene calls are TRBV19 and TRBJ2-1; D possibly corresponds to TRBD2 (7 bases). The CDR3 consists of 17 residues. Trimming took 5 bases from V and 2 from J, leaving 19 bases between them. The germline V gene has CDR1 LNHDA and CDR2 SQIVND (reference sequence). CDR3: CASSLGASGKAYNEQFF. The CDR3 DNA sequence: TGTGCCAGTAGTCTGGGGGCTAGCGGTAAAGCCTACAATGAGCAGTTCTTC.

The V call is TRBV18, the J call TRBJ1-3, with D perhaps TRBD1 (6 bases). This CDR3 has 16 amino acids. The V gene lost 2 bases and the J gene lost 1 base, with 12 bases spanning the gap. Germline V CDR1 and CDR2: KGHSH, LQKENI. CDR3 DNA sequence: TGTGCCAGCTCACCAACCGGGACATATTCTGGAAACACCATATATTTT. Encoded protein: CASSPTGTYSGNTIYF.

The chain is built from TRBV18 and TRBJ2-1, with TRBD2 matching over 8 bases. The CDR3 length is 15 residues. CDR1 is KGHSH, CDR2 LQKENI, per germline. Trimming cost V 3 bases and J 3 bases; bases outside gene matches: 4. For the CDR3, the DNA is TGTGCCAGCTCACCGTCCACTAGCGGCTACAATGAGCAGTTCTTC. Encoded protein: CASSPSTSGYNEQFF.

This chain joins TRBV15 and TRBJ2-2; tentative D call: TRBD2 (5 bases). With 4 bases removed from V and 0 bases from J, the gap between germline ends came to 15 bases. Per the germline V gene, CDR1 is LNHNV and CDR2 is YYDKDF (reference sequence). The length of the CDR3 is 17 residues. CDR3 DNA sequence: TGTGCCACCAGCAAAGACTACGGGAAAACGAACACCGGGGAGCTGTTTTTT. The encoded protein is CATSKDYGKTNTGELFF. Filled out from reference TRBV15 and TRBJ2-2, the complete variable domain reads DAMVIQNPRYQVTQFGKPVTLSCSQTLNHNVMYWYQQKSSQAPKLLFHYYDKDFNNEADTPDNFQSRRPNTSFCFLDIRSPGLGDTAMYLCATSKDYGKTNTGELFFGEGSRLTVL.

CDR3 nucleotide sequence: TGTGCCAGCAGTGACCCTCGGGCAGGGTCAGGCACTGAAGCTTTCTTT. Protein sequence: CASSDPRAGSGTEAFF. This chain connects TRBV28 to TRBJ1-1; TRBD1 might be the D (5 bases). Germline values: CDR1 MDHEN, CDR2 SYDVKM. The CDR3 is made up of 16 amino acids. With 5 bases removed from V and 4 bases from J, the gap between germline ends came to 20 bases.

This sequence joins TRBV27 and TRBJ1-2, with D maybe TRBD1 (6 bases). The CDR3 runs 14 residues. Germline V gives CDR1 MNHEY, CDR2 SMNVEV (reference sequence). V lost 6 bases, J lost 4 bases, and 15 bases lay in between. For the CDR3, the DNA is TGTGCCAGCAGCCCCGGGACATGGGCCTATGGCTACACCTTC. It yields the protein CASSPGTWAYGYTF.

DNA of the CDR3: TGCGCCAGCCGCCTTAGCGGGAGGGCGGTTAACACCGGGGAGCTGTTTTTT. Translated, it gives CASRLSGRAVNTGELFF. V usage is TRBV10-2 and J usage is TRBJ2-2, with 11 nucleotides matching TRBD2. The CDR3 contains 17 residues. Germline V gives CDR1 WSHSY, CDR2 SAAADI. The V segment lost 8 bases and the J segment 2 bases; nucleotides outside the gene matches: 10.

This chain uses TRBV27 with TRBJ1-2, with D maybe TRBD1 (5 bases). With 3 bases removed from V and 4 bases from J, the gap between germline ends came to 15 bases. Germline CDR1 MNHEY, CDR2 SMNVEV (reference sequence). This CDR3 has 15 residues. The CDR3 sequence: CASSFLYPGIYGYTF. CDR3 sequence (DNA): TGTGCCAGCAGTTTCCTTTATCCAGGGATCTATGGCTACACCTTC.

This chain links TRBV5-6 with TRBJ2-5; D could derive from TRBD1 or TRBD2 (5 bases each). This CDR3 has 14 residues. V was clipped by 4 bases and J by 2 bases, with 12 bases between them. The V gene's germline CDR1 is SGHDT and CDR2 YYEEEE. The CDR3 DNA is TGTGCCAGCAGCCTCCAGGGAGCGCAAGAGACCCAGTACTTC. This codes for CASSLQGAQETQYF.

This clone was observed once. The CDR3 bases are TGTGCCAGCAGCCAGACTAGCGGGAGCAATGAGCAGTTCTTC. The encoded protein is CASSQTSGSNEQFF. The chain recombines TRBV7-3 with TRBJ2-1, with TRBD2 matching over 12 bases. Looked up from germline, CDR1 is SGHTA and CDR2 is FQGTGA. The length of the CDR3 is 14 residues. Trimming at V came to 5 bases and at J to 6 bases, leaving 2 bases not matched to a gene.